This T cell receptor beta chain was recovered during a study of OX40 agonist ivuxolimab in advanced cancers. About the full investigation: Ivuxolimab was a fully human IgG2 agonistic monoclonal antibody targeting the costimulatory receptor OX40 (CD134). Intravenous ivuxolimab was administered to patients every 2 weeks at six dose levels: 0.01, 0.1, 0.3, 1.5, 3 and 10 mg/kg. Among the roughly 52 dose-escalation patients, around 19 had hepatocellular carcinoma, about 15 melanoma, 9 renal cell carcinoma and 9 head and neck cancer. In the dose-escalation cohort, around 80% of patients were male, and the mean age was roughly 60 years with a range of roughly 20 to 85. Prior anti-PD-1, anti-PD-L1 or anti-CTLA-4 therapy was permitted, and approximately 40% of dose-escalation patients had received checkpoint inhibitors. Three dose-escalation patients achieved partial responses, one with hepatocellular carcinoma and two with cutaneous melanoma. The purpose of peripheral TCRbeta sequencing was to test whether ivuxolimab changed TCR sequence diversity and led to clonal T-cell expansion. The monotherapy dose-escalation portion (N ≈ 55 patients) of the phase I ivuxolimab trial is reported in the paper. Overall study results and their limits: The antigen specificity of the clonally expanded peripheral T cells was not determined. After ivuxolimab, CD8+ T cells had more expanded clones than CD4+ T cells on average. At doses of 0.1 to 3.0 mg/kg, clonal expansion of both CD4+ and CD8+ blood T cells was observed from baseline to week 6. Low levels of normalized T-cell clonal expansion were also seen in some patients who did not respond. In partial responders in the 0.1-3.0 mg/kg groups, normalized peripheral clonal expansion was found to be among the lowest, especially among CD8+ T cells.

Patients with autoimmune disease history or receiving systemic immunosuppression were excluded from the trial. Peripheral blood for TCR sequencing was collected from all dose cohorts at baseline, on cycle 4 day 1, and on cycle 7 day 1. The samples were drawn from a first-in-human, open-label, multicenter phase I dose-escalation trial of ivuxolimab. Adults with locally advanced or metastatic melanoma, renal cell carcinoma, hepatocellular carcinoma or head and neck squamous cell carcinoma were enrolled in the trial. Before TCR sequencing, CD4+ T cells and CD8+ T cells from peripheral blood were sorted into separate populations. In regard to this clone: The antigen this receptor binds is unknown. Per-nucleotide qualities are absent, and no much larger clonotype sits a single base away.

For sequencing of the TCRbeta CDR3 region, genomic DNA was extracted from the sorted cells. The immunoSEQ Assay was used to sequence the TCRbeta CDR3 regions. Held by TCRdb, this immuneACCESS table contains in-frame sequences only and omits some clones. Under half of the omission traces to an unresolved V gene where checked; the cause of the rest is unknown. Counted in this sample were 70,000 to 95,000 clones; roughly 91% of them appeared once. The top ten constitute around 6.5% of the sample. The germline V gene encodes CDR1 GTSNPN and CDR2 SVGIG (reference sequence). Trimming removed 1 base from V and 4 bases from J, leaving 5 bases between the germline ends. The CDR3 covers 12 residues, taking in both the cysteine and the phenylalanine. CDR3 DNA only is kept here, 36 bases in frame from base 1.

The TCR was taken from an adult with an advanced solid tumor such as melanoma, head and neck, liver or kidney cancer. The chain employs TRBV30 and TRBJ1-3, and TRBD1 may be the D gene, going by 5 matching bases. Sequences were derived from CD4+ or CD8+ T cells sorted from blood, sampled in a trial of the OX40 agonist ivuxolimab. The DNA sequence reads TGTGCCTGGAGTGCAGGGGGAAACACCATATATTTT. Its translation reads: CAWSAGGNTIYF. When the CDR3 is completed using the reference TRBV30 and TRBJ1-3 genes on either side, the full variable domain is SQTIHQWPATLVQPVGSPLSLECTVEGTSNPNLYWYRQAAGRGLQLLFYSVGIGQISSEVPQNLSASRPQDRQFILSSKKLLLSDSGFYLCAWSAGGNTIYFGEGSWLTVV.